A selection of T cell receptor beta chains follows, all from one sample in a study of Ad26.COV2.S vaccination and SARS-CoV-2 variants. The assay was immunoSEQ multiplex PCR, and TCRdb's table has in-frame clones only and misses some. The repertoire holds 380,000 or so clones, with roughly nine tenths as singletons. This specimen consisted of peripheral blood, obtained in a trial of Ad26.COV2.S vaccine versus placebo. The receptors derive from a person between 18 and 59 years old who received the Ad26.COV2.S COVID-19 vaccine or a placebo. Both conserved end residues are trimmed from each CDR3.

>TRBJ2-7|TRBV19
ASSIEGTGPLEQY
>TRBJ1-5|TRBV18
ASSLTGTADNQPQH
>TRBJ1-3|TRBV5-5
ASSHGTAGNTIY
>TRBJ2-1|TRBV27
ASSYATVYNEQF
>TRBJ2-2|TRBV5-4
ASSFRQGGTGELF
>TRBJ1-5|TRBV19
ASSRDRNQPQH
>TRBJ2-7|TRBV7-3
ASSSASSNEQY
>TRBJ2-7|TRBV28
ASQTGTATLGQY
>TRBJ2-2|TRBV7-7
ASEGGGYSTGELF
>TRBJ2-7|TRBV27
ASSFHPHEQY
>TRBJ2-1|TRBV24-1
ATSDPGTSGTNEQF
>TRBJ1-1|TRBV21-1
ASSKSYCGDIHKGGNTEAF
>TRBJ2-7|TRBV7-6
ASSLRTPGTSYEQY
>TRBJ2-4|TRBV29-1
SVEIPQNIQY
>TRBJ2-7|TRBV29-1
SVAPGGSYEQY
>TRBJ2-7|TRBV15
ATGVGNWGEQY
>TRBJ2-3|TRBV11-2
ASSAGQGTDTQY
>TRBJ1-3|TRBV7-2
ASSLELRQYSGNTIY
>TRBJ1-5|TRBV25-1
ASSDPGSPQH
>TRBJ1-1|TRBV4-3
ASTVGRTMNTEAF
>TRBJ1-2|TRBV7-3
ASSFSGSLAYGYT
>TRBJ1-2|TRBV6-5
ASSTRTGNYGYT
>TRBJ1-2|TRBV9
ASSVTGISYGYT
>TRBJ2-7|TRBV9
ASSVGASGLSYEQY
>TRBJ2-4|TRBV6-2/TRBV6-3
ASSYYSAGTGKVKNIQY
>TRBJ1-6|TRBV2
ASRTVGNSPLH
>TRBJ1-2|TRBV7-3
ASSLREDRGYT
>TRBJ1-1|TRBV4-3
ASSQDGRGDEAF
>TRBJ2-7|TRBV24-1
ATSDFQFYEQY
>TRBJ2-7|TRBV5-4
ASSLVQEYEQY
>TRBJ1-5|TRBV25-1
ASSAVGQGNQPQH